This T cell receptor (beta chain) was identified in a study of blood T cells in healthy people across ages. PCR was performed a second time for about 7 to 11 cycles using a sample-barcoded 5' primer and a J-beta primer mix. TCRdb redid the calling of the 5' RACE reads with MiXCR, one entry per CDR3 protein. The sample contains roughly 1,500,000 distinct CDR3 sequences, approximately 42% of which appear only once. CDR3 length equals 13 residues. Germline V gives CDR1 ENHRY, CDR2 SYGVKD. Trimming shortened V by 2 bases and J by 4 bases, and 8 bases separated the two germline ends. Each donor supplied around 9.6 milliliters of peripheral blood. PBMCs numbering at least 7 million were isolated per sample.

The V call is TRBV10-3, the J call TRBJ2-5; D is unresolved. The sample consisted of blood. The receptor's source is a young woman in good health. The chain's CDR3 is CAISEGLGETQYF. As DNA, the CDR3 is TGTGCCATCAGTGAGGGTCTGGGAGAGACCCAGTACTTC.